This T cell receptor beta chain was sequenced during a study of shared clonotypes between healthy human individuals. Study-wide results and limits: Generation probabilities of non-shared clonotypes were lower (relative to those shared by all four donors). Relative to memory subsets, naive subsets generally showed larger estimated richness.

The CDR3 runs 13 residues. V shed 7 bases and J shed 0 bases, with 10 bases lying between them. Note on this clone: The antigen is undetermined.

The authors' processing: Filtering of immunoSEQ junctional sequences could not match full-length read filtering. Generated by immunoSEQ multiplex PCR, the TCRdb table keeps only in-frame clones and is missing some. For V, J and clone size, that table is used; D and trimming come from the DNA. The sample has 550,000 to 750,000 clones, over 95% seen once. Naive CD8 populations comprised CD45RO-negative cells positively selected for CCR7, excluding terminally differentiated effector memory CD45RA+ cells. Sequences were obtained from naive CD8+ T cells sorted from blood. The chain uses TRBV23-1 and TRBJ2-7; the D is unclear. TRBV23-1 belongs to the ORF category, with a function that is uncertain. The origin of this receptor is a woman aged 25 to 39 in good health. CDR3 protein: CASKKICSYEQYF. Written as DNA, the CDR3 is TGCGCCAGCAAGAAGATCTGCTCCTACGAGCAGTACTTC.